Each of the 10 T cell receptor beta chains below was sequenced from the same sample in a study of cytomegalovirus exposure and HLA in healthy donors. The PCR had 60 Vbeta and 13 Jbeta primers. The data were produced by immunoSEQ multiplex PCR, yet TCRdb's version contains in-frame clones alone and is incomplete. Of around 160,000 clones in the sample, about 79% were seen once. The specimen sequenced was PBMCs. These receptors all come from a man between 45 and 60 years old in good health and CMV-seropositive.

V is TRBV28 and J is TRBJ2-7, with 10 positions matching TRBD2. This CDR3 contains 15 residues. V dropped 6 bases and J dropped 6; count of bases not matched to a gene: 11. The germline V gene has CDR1 MDHEN and CDR2 SYDVKM. CDR3 coding DNA: TGTGCCAGCAGATCTAGCCTAGCGGGGGTCGGCGAGCAGTACTTC. Encoded protein: CASRSSLAGVGEQYF. Full variable domain (rest looked up from reference TRBV28 and TRBJ2-7): DVKVTQSSRYLVKRTGEKVFLECVQDMDHENMFWYRQDPGLGLRLIYFSYDVKMKEKGDIPEGYSVSREKKERFSLILESASTNQTSMYLCASRSSLAGVGEQYFGPGTRLTVT.

The chain is built from TRBV6-6 and TRBJ1-3; 9 positions agree with TRBD1. This CDR3 has 15 amino acids. V lost 6 bases and J lost 2; bases outside the gene matches: 5. Germline V CDR1 and CDR2: MNHNY, SVGAGI (reference sequence). CDR3 nucleotide sequence: TGTGCCAGCAGCCTACAGGGGGCGCCTGGAAACACCATATATTTT. Protein sequence: CASSLQGAPGNTIYF.

The rearrangement uses TRBV10-2 and TRBJ1-2; D not certain. The germline V and J ends were trimmed by 3 bases and 4 bases, with 12 bases remaining between them. The CDR3 has 14 amino acids. Germline-derived CDR1 and CDR2 are WSHSY and SAAADI. CDR3 amino acids: CASSDFANIYGYTF. The CDR3 DNA follows: TGCGCCAGCAGTGATTTCGCGAATATCTATGGCTACACCTTC.

V gene TRBV6-5 combines with J gene TRBJ2-5; TRBD2 might be the D (6 bases). In germline, CDR1 is MNHEY, CDR2 SVGAGI. Trimming cost V 5 bases and J 2 bases, with 15 bases left between them. CDR3 length equals 15 residues. CDR3 loop: CASSRSRGKQETQYF. CDR3 coding DNA: TGTGCCAGCAGTCGTTCCCGGGGGAAACAAGAGACCCAGTACTTC.

The gene calls are TRBV9 and TRBJ2-1; 9 nucleotides agree with TRBD2. This CDR3 comprises 12 residues. Germline CDR1 is SGDLS and CDR2 is YYNGEE. The V and J ends lost 3 bases and 12 bases, in that order; junction bases with no gene match: 4. This CDR3 is CASSETGLAQFF. CDR3 sequence (DNA): TGTGCCAGCAGCGAGACGGGACTAGCGCAGTTCTTC. The whole variable domain, filled in from reference TRBV9 and TRBJ2-1, reads DSGVTQTPKHLITATGQRVTLRCSPRSGDLSVYWYQQSLDQGLQFLIQYYNGEERAKGNILERFSAQQFPDLHSELNLSSLELGDSALYFCASSETGLAQFFGPGTRLTVL.

The V and J genes are TRBV6-1 and TRBJ1-6; D not resolved. CDR1 is MNHNS, CDR2 SASEGT, per germline. This CDR3 is 15 amino acids long. Trimming shortened V by 6 bases and J by 3 bases, and 12 bases separated the two germline ends. CDR3 residues: CASRGRDNYNSPLHF. The CDR3 DNA is TGTGCCAGCAGGGGCCGAGACAACTATAATTCACCCCTCCACTTT.

V gene TRBV9 combines with J gene TRBJ2-1; 9 nucleotides agree with TRBD2. The CDR3 extends over 16 amino acids. The germline V gene has CDR1 SGDLS and CDR2 YYNGEE. V was clipped by 3 bases and J by 5 bases; unmatched bases: 9. Here the CDR3 reads CASSALGGTSHNEQFF. CDR3 in DNA: TGTGCCAGCAGCGCCCTTGGGGGGACTAGCCACAATGAGCAGTTCTTC.

The chain employs TRBV9 and TRBJ1-1; TRBD1 aligns across 7 bases. The CDR3 covers 15 residues. Germline CDR1 SGDLS, CDR2 YYNGEE. Germline trimming cut 4 bases from V and 1 base from J; bases unmatched to any gene: 7. CDR3 DNA sequence: TGTGCCAGCAGCCCGAGGGGGACAGCGAACACTGAAGCTTTCTTT. As protein: CASSPRGTANTEAFF.

This clone was seen a handful of times. The chain joins TRBV7-9 to TRBJ1-2, with TRBD1 matching over 10 bases. V was pared by 6 bases and J by 2 bases, with 6 bases of the junction left unmatched. This CDR3 spans 15 amino acids. Germline V gives CDR1 SEHNR, CDR2 FQNEAQ (reference sequence). The CDR3 DNA reads TGTGCCAGCAGTCCGGGACAGGGGCGGAACTATGGCTACACCTTC. Its protein is CASSPGQGRNYGYTF.

The chain employs TRBV30 and TRBJ2-3; 11 bases line up with TRBD2. V was clipped by 6 bases and J by 0 bases; unmatched bases: 5. The CDR3 contains 15 residues. Germline-derived CDR1 and CDR2 are GTSNPN and SVGIG (reference sequence). In DNA form, the CDR3 reads TGTGCCTGCACTGGGACTAGCGGAAGCACAGATACGCAGTATTTT. It translates to CACTGTSGSTDTQYF.